This entry concerns a single T cell receptor (beta chain). The CDR3 length is 15 residues. Germline lookup yields CDR1 MGHRA and CDR2 YSYEKL. V lost 2 bases to trimming and J lost 2 bases; unmatched junction nucleotides: 5. The data stem from a study of CD8 T cells in Susac syndrome. Reverse transcription used about 0.5 to 1 ug RNA and random hexamers. TCRdb analysed the immunoSEQ multiplex PCR reads with MiXCR anew, one entry per CDR3 protein. The profile shows some 120,000 distinct CDR3 sequences, approximately 96% of them singletons. Sequenced material: CD4+ T cells from PBMCs. The TCR originated in a human donor in good health. The rearrangement links TRBV4-1 to TRBJ1-2; 7 bases are shared with TRBD1. For the CDR3, the DNA is TGCGCCAGCAGCCAAACGCCGGGACAGAACTATGGCTACACCTTC. This sequence encodes CASSQTPGQNYGYTF.